This TCR beta chain appears in the sequencing data of a study of vaccination effects on CD4 cells after COVID-19. Study in general: Researchers reported culturing over 1.5 million PBMC in each well, adding 8 to 10 IU/ml IL-2 and 10 ug/ml peptides.

Findings and limits, study-wide: Convalescent patients in the study were few, and early post-infection timepoints were absent.

Repertoires were generated with immunoSEQ multiplex PCR, while TCRdb's copy carries only in-frame clones and drops some. The table lists more than 60,000 clones, about 74% of them singletons. Germline values: CDR1 KGHSH, CDR2 LQKENI. V lost 3 bases and J 6 bases, leaving 8 bases between the germline ends. This CDR3 comprises 12 residues. In the case of this clone: The antigen is undetermined.

Culture lasted around eleven days before CD4+ T cell isolation. Participants received two doses of either the BNT162b2 or mRNA-1273 vaccine. This material consisted of CD4+ T cells from PBMCs cultured without peptide, taken after COVID-19 vaccination. The chain joins TRBV18 to TRBJ1-1; D perhaps matches TRBD1 (6 bases). This TCR came from a human donor who received a COVID-19 vaccine. The CDR3 DNA is TGTGCCAGCTCACCCAGGGGTCCTGAAGCTTTCTTT. Translation gives CASSPRGPEAFF.